This T cell receptor beta chain came from a study of graft-versus-host responses after intestinal transplantation. Study results and limitations: Researchers found GvH clones in recipient marrow, and some showed up first in ileum or blood. Individuals carrying graft-donor T cell macrochimerism showed high graft-versus-host to host-versus-graft clonal ratios in allografts.

In its sample, this clone was seen once. Its antigen is not identified. The assay was immunoSEQ multiplex PCR, and TCRdb's table has in-frame clones only and misses some. This sample has approximately 97,000 clones; 90% to 95% occur once, and the top ten carry 0.18%. Germline CDR1 reads MNHEY; CDR2 reads SVGAGI. The V and J ends lost 7 bases and 2 bases respectively, with 11 bases between them. The CDR3 consists of 13 residues. The material sequenced was unstimulated CD4+ T cells sorted from spleen or lymph node cells, taken before transplant. This chain uses TRBV6-5 with TRBJ1-1; D gene ambiguous. This clonotype originated in a human donor who was the organ donor for an intestinal transplant. The CDR3 is CASTRGANTEAFF. CDR3 nucleotides: TGTGCCAGCACCCGGGGAGCTAACACTGAAGCTTTCTTT.